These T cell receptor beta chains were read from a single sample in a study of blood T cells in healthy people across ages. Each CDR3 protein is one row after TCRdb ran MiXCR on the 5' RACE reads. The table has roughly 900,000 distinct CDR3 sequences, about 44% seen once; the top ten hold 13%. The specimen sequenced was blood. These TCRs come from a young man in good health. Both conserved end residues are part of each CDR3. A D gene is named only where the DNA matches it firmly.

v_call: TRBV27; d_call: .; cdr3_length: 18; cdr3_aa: CASALVGIRSSYNSPLHF
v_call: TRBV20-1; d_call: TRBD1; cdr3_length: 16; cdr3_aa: CSAETVVAGGNEKLFF
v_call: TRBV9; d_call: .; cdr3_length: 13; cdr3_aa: CASSVAIGEKLFF
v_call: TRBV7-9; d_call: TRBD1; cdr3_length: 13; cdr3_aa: CASSLGTTGTAYF
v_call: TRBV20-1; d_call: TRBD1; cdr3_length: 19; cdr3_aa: CSARIPPGQGASYNSPLHF
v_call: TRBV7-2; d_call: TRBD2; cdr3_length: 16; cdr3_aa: CASSLGLAGSAETQYF
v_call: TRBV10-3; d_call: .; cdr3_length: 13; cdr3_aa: CATSGIPGSEAFF
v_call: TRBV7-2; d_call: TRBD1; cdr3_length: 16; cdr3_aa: CASSLWSGTENTEAFF
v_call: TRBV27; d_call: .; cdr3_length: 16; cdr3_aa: CASSLGTGPVTDTQYF
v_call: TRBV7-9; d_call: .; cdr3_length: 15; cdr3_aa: CASSLAASGKETQYF
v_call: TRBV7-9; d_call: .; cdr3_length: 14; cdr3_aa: CASSLEAVDYGYTF
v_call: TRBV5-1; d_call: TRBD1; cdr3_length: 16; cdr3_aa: CASSLPPGTVNTEAFF
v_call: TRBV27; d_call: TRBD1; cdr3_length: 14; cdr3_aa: CASSLGAGGYEQYF
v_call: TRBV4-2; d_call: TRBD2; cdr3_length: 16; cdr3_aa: CASSQDGSGGGNEQFF
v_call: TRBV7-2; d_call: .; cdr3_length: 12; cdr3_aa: CASSFYGDTRYF
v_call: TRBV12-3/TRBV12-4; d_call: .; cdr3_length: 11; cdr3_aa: CASRIDWVQFF
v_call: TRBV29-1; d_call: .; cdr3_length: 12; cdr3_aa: CSGSWGNEKLFF
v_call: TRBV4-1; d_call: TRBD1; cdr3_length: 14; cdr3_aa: CASRHRGRDEKLFF
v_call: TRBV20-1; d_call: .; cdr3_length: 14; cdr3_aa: CSASSPGGHYEQYF
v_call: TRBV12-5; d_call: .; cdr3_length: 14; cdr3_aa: CASGSDRANYGYTF
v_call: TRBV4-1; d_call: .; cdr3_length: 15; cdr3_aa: CASSQVQVLSDEQYF
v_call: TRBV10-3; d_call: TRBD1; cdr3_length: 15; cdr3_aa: CAISEDRGTNEKLFF
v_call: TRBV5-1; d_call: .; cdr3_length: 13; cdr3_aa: CASSIAPVNEQFF
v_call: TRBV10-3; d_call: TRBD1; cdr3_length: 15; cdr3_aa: CAISWDRDSNQPQHF
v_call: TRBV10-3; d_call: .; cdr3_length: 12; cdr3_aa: CAISVKQETQYF
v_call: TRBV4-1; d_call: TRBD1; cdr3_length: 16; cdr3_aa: CASSQESGQGYYEQYF
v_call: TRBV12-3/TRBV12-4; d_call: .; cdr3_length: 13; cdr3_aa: CASSPPRYNEQFF
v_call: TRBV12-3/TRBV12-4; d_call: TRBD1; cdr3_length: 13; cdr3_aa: CASSLWDREKNTF
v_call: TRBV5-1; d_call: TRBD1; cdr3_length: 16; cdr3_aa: CASSPGQVTTNEKLFF
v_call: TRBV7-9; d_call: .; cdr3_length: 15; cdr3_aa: CASSLRAQGENEQFF
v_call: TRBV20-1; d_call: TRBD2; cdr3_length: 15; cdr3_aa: CSAKASGGGGYEQYF
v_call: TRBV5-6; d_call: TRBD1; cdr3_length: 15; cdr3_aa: CASSLGGTAKETQYF
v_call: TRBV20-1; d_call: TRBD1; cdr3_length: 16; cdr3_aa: CSARGDRQRDNSPLHF
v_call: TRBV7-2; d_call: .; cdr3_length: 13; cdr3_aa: CASSNFNKNEQFF
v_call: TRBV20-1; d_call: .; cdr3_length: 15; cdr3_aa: CSARDRTISTDTQYF
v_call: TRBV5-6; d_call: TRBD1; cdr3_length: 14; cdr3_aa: CASSLPGQEYEQYF
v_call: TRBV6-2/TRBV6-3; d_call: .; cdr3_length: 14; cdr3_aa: CASSPGQSHGELFF
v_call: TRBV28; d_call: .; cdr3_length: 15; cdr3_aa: CASSSSGAHLNEQFF
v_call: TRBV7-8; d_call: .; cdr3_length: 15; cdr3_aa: CASSLVGAGRDTQYF
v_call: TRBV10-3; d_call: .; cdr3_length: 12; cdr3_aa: CAISDQNTEAFF
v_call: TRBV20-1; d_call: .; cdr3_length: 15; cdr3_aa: CSALRGRGGVEKLFF
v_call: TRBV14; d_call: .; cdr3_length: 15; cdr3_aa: CASSQDQIGTDTQYF
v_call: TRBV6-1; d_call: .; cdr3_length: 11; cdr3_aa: CATRTADTQYF
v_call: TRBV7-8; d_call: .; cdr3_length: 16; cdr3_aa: CASSTRVRAVVDEQFF
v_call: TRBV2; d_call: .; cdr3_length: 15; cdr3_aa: CASSVSELSGYGYTF
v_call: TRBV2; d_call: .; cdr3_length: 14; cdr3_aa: CASTSKGPSYEQYF
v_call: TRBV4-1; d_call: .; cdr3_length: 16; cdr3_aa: CASSQPPEGITDTQYF
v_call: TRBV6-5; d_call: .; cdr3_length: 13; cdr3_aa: CASSYSNRETQYF
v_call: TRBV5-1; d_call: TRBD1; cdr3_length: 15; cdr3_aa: CASSLTQGTIYEQYF
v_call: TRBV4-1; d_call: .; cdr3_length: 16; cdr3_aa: CASNQEQGALGNEQFF
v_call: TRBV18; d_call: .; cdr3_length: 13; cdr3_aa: CASSLSSGDEQFF
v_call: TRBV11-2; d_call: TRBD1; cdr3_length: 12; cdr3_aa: CASSPGQGRGYF
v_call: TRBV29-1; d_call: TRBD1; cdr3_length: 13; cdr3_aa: CSVRQGRSYEQYF
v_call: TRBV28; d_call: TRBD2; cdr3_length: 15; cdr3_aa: CASSSIAGGTHTQYF
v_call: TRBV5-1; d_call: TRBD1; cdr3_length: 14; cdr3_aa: CASSTRTGSHEQYF
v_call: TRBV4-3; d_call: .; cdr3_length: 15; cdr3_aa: CASSQEGQGSTPLHF
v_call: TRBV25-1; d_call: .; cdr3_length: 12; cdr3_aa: CASSDGRYGYTF